This is a list of T cell receptor beta chains from one sample in a study of regulatory T cells in long-lasting Graves disease. TCRdb reanalysed the multiplex PCR reads using MiXCR and keeps one entry per CDR3 protein. The sample yields 500,000 to 800,000 distinct CDR3 sequences, 30% seen once. Sequenced material: peripheral blood mononuclear cells (PBMCs), taken when the disease was refractory, from a patient treated with antithyroid drugs. Receptors originate from a female donor with Graves disease. CDR3s include the opening cysteine and the closing phenylalanine or tryptophan. D genes are given only for firm matches. Clone size is shown for a subset of rows, as once, few, many or a class of expanded clone.

CDR3 DNA: TGTGCCAGCAGTTTTAGAGGGTCCGAAGCTTTCTTT
CDR3 protein: CASSFRGSEAFF
D gene: -
V gene: TRBV27
J gene: TRBJ1-1
clone size: many

CDR3 DNA: TGTGCCTGCAGCCCGACACTGTCAACTAATGAAAAACTGTTTTTT
CDR3 protein: CACSPTLSTNEKLFF
D gene: -
V gene: TRBV11-2
J gene: TRBJ1-4
clone size: -

CDR3 DNA: TGTGCCAGCAGCTTCGGGGCCAGGGACACTGAAGCTTTCTTT
CDR3 protein: CASSFGARDTEAFF
D gene: -
V gene: TRBV11-2
J gene: TRBJ1-1
clone size: few

CDR3 DNA: TGTGCCAGCAGTCGCATTCCAACCTACGAGCAGTACTTC
CDR3 protein: CASSRIPTYEQYF
D gene: -
V gene: TRBV12-3/TRBV12-4
J gene: TRBJ2-7
clone size: many

CDR3 DNA: TGTGCCAGCAGCCCGGGGGGCCTAGCGCCGGCCCTCGAGCAGTACTTC
CDR3 protein: CASSPGGLAPALEQYF
D gene: -
V gene: TRBV3-1
J gene: TRBJ2-7
clone size: -

CDR3 DNA: TGCGCCAGCAGAACCAAACCAGGACAGACCTACTATGGCTACACCTTC
CDR3 protein: CASRTKPGQTYYGYTF
D gene: -
V gene: TRBV5-1
J gene: TRBJ1-2
clone size: -

CDR3 DNA: TGTGCCAGCAGCCGGGACAGTCACGAGCAGTACTTC
CDR3 protein: CASSRDSHEQYF
D gene: TRBD1
V gene: TRBV11-3
J gene: TRBJ2-7
clone size: few

CDR3 DNA: TGTGCCAGCAGTGGGGACAGGAGCTCTGGAAACACCATATATTTT
CDR3 protein: CASSGDRSSGNTIYF
D gene: TRBD1
V gene: TRBV2
J gene: TRBJ1-3
clone size: -

CDR3 DNA: TGCAGTGCTATGGGGCCGGATCAGCCCCAGCATTTT
CDR3 protein: CSAMGPDQPQHF
D gene: -
V gene: TRBV20-1
J gene: TRBJ1-5
clone size: few

CDR3 DNA: TGTGCCAGTAGCCCATTCAGGACAGAGCACTATGGCTACACCTTC
CDR3 protein: CASSPFRTEHYGYTF
D gene: -
V gene: TRBV19
J gene: TRBJ1-2
clone size: few

CDR3 DNA: TGTGCCAGCAGCTTAGGCAGCGCAGGGATTGAAGAGACCCAGTACTTC
CDR3 protein: CASSLGSAGIEETQYF
D gene: -
V gene: TRBV7-2
J gene: TRBJ2-5
clone size: -

CDR3 DNA: TGCAGTGCTAGACGGCGGGAGAGCGAGCAGTACTTC
CDR3 protein: CSARRRESEQYF
D gene: TRBD2
V gene: TRBV20-1
J gene: TRBJ2-7
clone size: -

CDR3 DNA: TGTGCCAGCAGTACTCCTCAGTGGGGGGTAGTTCAGCCCCAGCATTTT
CDR3 protein: CASSTPQWGVVQPQHF
D gene: -
V gene: TRBV28
J gene: TRBJ1-5
clone size: many

CDR3 DNA: TGTGCCAGCAGTGGGGGTCCAAAGGGCAATCAGCCCCAGCATTTT
CDR3 protein: CASSGGPKGNQPQHF
D gene: -
V gene: TRBV2
J gene: TRBJ1-5
clone size: few

CDR3 DNA: TGCGCCAGCAGGAAGGGACAGGGCGGGATGGTTGAAGCTTTCTTT
CDR3 protein: CASRKGQGGMVEAFF
D gene: TRBD1
V gene: TRBV5-1
J gene: TRBJ1-1
clone size: -

CDR3 DNA: TGTGCCAGCAGCCCGGTTGACGGGGGTGAGCAGTACTTC
CDR3 protein: CASSPVDGGEQYF
D gene: -
V gene: TRBV5-4
J gene: TRBJ2-7
clone size: few

CDR3 DNA: TGTGCCAGCAGTGATACCCGGGACAGGGTTGGCGGCTACACCTTC
CDR3 protein: CASSDTRDRVGGYTF
D gene: TRBD1
V gene: TRBV25-1
J gene: TRBJ1-2
clone size: -

CDR3 DNA: TGTGCCAGCAGCTTGACAGCGGGTGATCAGCCCCAGCATTTT
CDR3 protein: CASSLTAGDQPQHF
D gene: -
V gene: TRBV7-8
J gene: TRBJ1-5
clone size: few

CDR3 DNA: TGTGCCAGCAGTTCAGGGTACGGCAACACTGAAGCTTTCTTT
CDR3 protein: CASSSGYGNTEAFF
D gene: -
V gene: TRBV28
J gene: TRBJ1-1
clone size: many

CDR3 DNA: TGTGCCACCAGCTTTGACAGGGAGGTCCAGCCCCAGCATTTT
CDR3 protein: CATSFDREVQPQHF
D gene: TRBD1
V gene: TRBV15
J gene: TRBJ1-5
clone size: few

CDR3 DNA: TGTGCCAGCAGCTTCAGAGGTACCCACAATGAGCAGTTCTTC
CDR3 protein: CASSFRGTHNEQFF
D gene: -
V gene: TRBV2
J gene: TRBJ2-1
clone size: -

CDR3 DNA: TGTGCCAGCAGGGAAAGACAGACCTATGGCTACACCTTC
CDR3 protein: CASRERQTYGYTF
D gene: -
V gene: TRBV6-1
J gene: TRBJ1-2
clone size: -

CDR3 DNA: TGTGCCAGCAGCTCCCCGGGACTAGCGAGGTACGAGCAGTACTTC
CDR3 protein: CASSSPGLARYEQYF
D gene: TRBD2
V gene: TRBV5-6
J gene: TRBJ2-7
clone size: few

CDR3 DNA: TGTGCCAGCAGTTCGCCGGGACAGATAAACATTCAGTACTTC
CDR3 protein: CASSSPGQINIQYF
D gene: TRBD1
V gene: TRBV28
J gene: TRBJ2-4
clone size: many

CDR3 DNA: TGTGCCAGCAGCCAAGCCAGGGGGGCCTCACCCCAGCATTTT
CDR3 protein: CASSQARGASPQHF
D gene: TRBD1
V gene: TRBV11-1
J gene: TRBJ1-5
clone size: many

CDR3 DNA: TGTGCCAGCTCAATGACTTCATCCGGAGGCAATCAGCCCCAGCATTTT
CDR3 protein: CASSMTSSGGNQPQHF
D gene: -
V gene: TRBV6-1
J gene: TRBJ1-5
clone size: -

CDR3 DNA: TGTGCCAGCAGACTGCGCACTTCAGGGTTCCCCTCGATGACCCAGTACTTC
CDR3 protein: CASRLRTSGFPSMTQYF
D gene: -
V gene: TRBV28
J gene: TRBJ2-5
clone size: -

CDR3 DNA: TGTGCCAGCAGCCGAGGGACAGGGACTAATTCACCCCTCCACTTT
CDR3 protein: CASSRGTGTNSPLHF
D gene: TRBD1
V gene: TRBV3-1
J gene: TRBJ1-6
clone size: once

CDR3 DNA: TGCAGCGTCCTAATCCCCCCGGAGGAAAAACTGTTTTTT
CDR3 protein: CSVLIPPEEKLFF
D gene: -
V gene: TRBV29-1
J gene: TRBJ1-4
clone size: -

CDR3 DNA: TGTGCCAGCAGTCGCGGGGCAGGGGATTCACCCCTCCACTTT
CDR3 protein: CASSRGAGDSPLHF
D gene: -
V gene: TRBV6-1
J gene: TRBJ1-6
clone size: -

CDR3 DNA: TGTGCCAGCAGCTCGGGACAGGGTTGGACCTACGAGCAGTACTTC
CDR3 protein: CASSSGQGWTYEQYF
D gene: TRBD1
V gene: TRBV11-2
J gene: TRBJ2-7
clone size: few

CDR3 DNA: TGTGCCAGCAGTGAACGCGGACAGGGCTCTAACTATGGCTACACCTTC
CDR3 protein: CASSERGQGSNYGYTF
D gene: TRBD1
V gene: TRBV6-1
J gene: TRBJ1-2
clone size: -

CDR3 DNA: TGTGCCAGCCCTAGGGAAGGGAGCTCCTACGAGCAGTACTTC
CDR3 protein: CASPREGSSYEQYF
D gene: -
V gene: TRBV30
J gene: TRBJ2-7
clone size: -

CDR3 DNA: TGTGCCAGCAGTCCGTACGGTGGGACTGAAGCTTTCTTT
CDR3 protein: CASSPYGGTEAFF
D gene: -
V gene: TRBV6-1
J gene: TRBJ1-1
clone size: many

CDR3 DNA: TGCGCCAGCAGCCGAATACAGGGATTTAACACTGAAGCTTTCTTT
CDR3 protein: CASSRIQGFNTEAFF
D gene: -
V gene: TRBV5-1
J gene: TRBJ1-1
clone size: -

CDR3 DNA: TGTGCCAGCAGTTCCTCCGACAGTCATAATTCACCCCTCCACTTT
CDR3 protein: CASSSSDSHNSPLHF
D gene: -
V gene: TRBV12-3/TRBV12-4
J gene: TRBJ1-6
clone size: -

CDR3 DNA: TGCGCCAGCAGTCTCCAGGGGACTAGACACTACGAGCAGTACTTC
CDR3 protein: CASSLQGTRHYEQYF
D gene: TRBD2
V gene: TRBV5-1
J gene: TRBJ2-7
clone size: -

CDR3 DNA: TGTGCCAGCAGTCGACAGGCGGGTAACTATGGCTACACCTTC
CDR3 protein: CASSRQAGNYGYTF
D gene: -
V gene: TRBV2
J gene: TRBJ1-2
clone size: many

CDR3 DNA: TGCAGTGCTAGATTTTTGACCCGGCGGCTTTTGAACACTGAAGCTTTCTTT
CDR3 protein: CSARFLTRRLLNTEAFF
D gene: -
V gene: TRBV20-1
J gene: TRBJ1-1
clone size: -

CDR3 DNA: TGCAGTGCTAGTCTCGGCGCAGGGGGATCCTACGAGCAGTACTTC
CDR3 protein: CSASLGAGGSYEQYF
D gene: TRBD1
V gene: TRBV20-1
J gene: TRBJ2-7
clone size: many

CDR3 DNA: TGTGCCAGCAGGCGTGAAGGTGAGGGAAATGAGCAGTTCTTC
CDR3 protein: CASRREGEGNEQFF
D gene: -
V gene: TRBV13
J gene: TRBJ2-1
clone size: -

CDR3 DNA: TGTGCCAGCAGCCGTGACAGGGTAGACACTGAAGCTTTCTTT
CDR3 protein: CASSRDRVDTEAFF
D gene: TRBD1
V gene: TRBV6-2/TRBV6-3
J gene: TRBJ1-1
clone size: many

CDR3 DNA: TGCAGTGCTAGAGTGGACGGCTACGAGCAGTACTTC
CDR3 protein: CSARVDGYEQYF
D gene: -
V gene: TRBV20-1
J gene: TRBJ2-7
clone size: few

CDR3 DNA: TGTGCCAGCAGTGACCGGGACCTCACTGAAGCTTTCTTT
CDR3 protein: CASSDRDLTEAFF
D gene: -
V gene: TRBV25-1
J gene: TRBJ1-1
clone size: -

CDR3 DNA: TGTGCCAGCAGTGAAGTTTCCAGGGCCACCGGGGAGCTGTTTTTT
CDR3 protein: CASSEVSRATGELFF
D gene: -
V gene: TRBV2
J gene: TRBJ2-2
clone size: -

CDR3 DNA: TGTGCCAGCAGTATAAACCGGGGCGAGGTGGACAATGAGCAGTTCTTC
CDR3 protein: CASSINRGEVDNEQFF
D gene: -
V gene: TRBV12-3/TRBV12-4
J gene: TRBJ2-1
clone size: -

CDR3 DNA: TGTGCCAGCAGCGTGGGGGGGGCGCCGTACGAGCAGTACTTC
CDR3 protein: CASSVGGAPYEQYF
D gene: -
V gene: TRBV9
J gene: TRBJ2-7
clone size: few

CDR3 DNA: TGTGCCATCAGTGTAGACAGGGCTGGAAATTCACCCCTCCACTTT
CDR3 protein: CAISVDRAGNSPLHF
D gene: TRBD1
V gene: TRBV10-3
J gene: TRBJ1-6
clone size: -

CDR3 DNA: TGTGCCAGCAGCTTAGTGGGGACGGGGACTGGAAACACCATATATTTT
CDR3 protein: CASSLVGTGTGNTIYF
D gene: -
V gene: TRBV7-2
J gene: TRBJ1-3
clone size: once

CDR3 DNA: TGTGCCAGTAGTGTCCAAGCAACTAATGAAAAACTGTTTTTT
CDR3 protein: CASSVQATNEKLFF
D gene: -
V gene: TRBV19
J gene: TRBJ1-4
clone size: few

CDR3 DNA: TGTGCCAGCAGCGGTAAATTGGGGGCAGGGACAGGGCTTTCTCAGCCCCAGCATTTT
CDR3 protein: CASSGKLGAGTGLSQPQHF
D gene: TRBD1
V gene: TRBV28
J gene: TRBJ1-5
clone size: many

CDR3 DNA: TGTGCTACCAGCTCCGGTATGACGGTGGGCGAGACCCAGTACTTC
CDR3 protein: CATSSGMTVGETQYF
D gene: -
V gene: TRBV12-5
J gene: TRBJ2-5
clone size: many

CDR3 DNA: TGTGCCAGCAGTTTAGGGGGGGGGCTCGAGCAGTACTTC
CDR3 protein: CASSLGGGLEQYF
D gene: -
V gene: TRBV27
J gene: TRBJ2-7
clone size: many

CDR3 DNA: TGTGCCAGCAGTTACTCTGCCGGGACAGGGCCTGAAGCTTTCTTT
CDR3 protein: CASSYSAGTGPEAFF
D gene: TRBD1
V gene: TRBV6-5
J gene: TRBJ1-1
clone size: many

CDR3 DNA: TGTGCCAGCAGTTTCGTGGGGAGCAATCAGCCCCAGCATTTT
CDR3 protein: CASSFVGSNQPQHF
D gene: -
V gene: TRBV12-3/TRBV12-4
J gene: TRBJ1-5
clone size: many

CDR3 DNA: TGTGCCAGCAGCTTACGGTCCGGGGATAATTCACCCCTCCACTTT
CDR3 protein: CASSLRSGDNSPLHF
D gene: -
V gene: TRBV13
J gene: TRBJ1-6
clone size: -

CDR3 DNA: TGTGCCAGCAGCTCCCTCGGGACAGGGGGCTTCACCGGGGAGCTGTTTTTT
CDR3 protein: CASSSLGTGGFTGELFF
D gene: TRBD1
V gene: TRBV7-6
J gene: TRBJ2-2
clone size: -

CDR3 DNA: TGTGCCAGCAGCTTGGGGGAAATGAAGCCCCAGCATTTT
CDR3 protein: CASSLGEMKPQHF
D gene: -
V gene: TRBV5-5
J gene: TRBJ1-5
clone size: -

CDR3 DNA: TGTGCCTGGAGCCCCGGGACATCCTATGGCTACACCTTC
CDR3 protein: CAWSPGTSYGYTF
D gene: -
V gene: TRBV30
J gene: TRBJ1-2
clone size: once